This T cell receptor beta chain stems from a study of spatial heterogeneity in lung cancer (dated by TCRdb to about 2019). Background on the whole study: More beta-chain than alpha-chain transcripts were consistently detected, likely reflecting higher beta-chain transcript abundance. In the raw uncorrected reads, each unique combination of TCR and UMI appeared more than ten times on average. TCR alpha and beta repertoires were quantitatively compared across multiple tumor regions, matched nontumor lung and blood in non-small cell lung cancer. Nonsynonymous mutation counts, determined by whole-exome sequencing of tumor tissue, were related to TCR repertoire features. At surgery, both alpha and beta chains were TCR-sequenced in over 200 tumor regions, about 64 matched nontumor lung samples and a few dozen PBMC samples.

This clonotype was counted a few times. Its antigen is currently not known. No much larger clone is present one base from it, and per-base qualities are unavailable. General findings and caveats noted by the study authors: Ubiquitous expanded tumor TCRs were detected in blood more often at tumor resection than at routine follow-up. Confirming at a functional level the hypothesis that regional TCRs recognize regional mutations was considered to require additional single-cell paired TCR alpha and beta sequencing.

The junction carries 6 bases between V and J, which are trimmed by 1 base and 5 bases respectively. CDR1 SGHDT and CDR2 YYEEEE are derived from the germline V gene. The CDR3 contains 13 residues, cysteine and phenylalanine counted. Of all the DNA, just the CDR3 is kept, 39 bases in frame from base 1. Libraries were prepared through 5' RACE. Sequencing instrument: NextSeq 500. In the TCR library protocol, a unique molecular identifier was attached to each TCR cDNA molecule so that PCR and sequencing errors could be corrected. Per the original workflow: Decombinator tools were used for TCR identification, UMI-based error correction and CDR3 extraction. TCRs above a frequency of 2 per 1,000, corresponding to the top 1% of the tumor frequency distribution, were defined as expanded. Rényi diversity was computed with the R vegan package after subsampling each repertoire 100 times to 5,000 TCRs. CDR3 similarity networks were built from amino acid triplet string-kernel similarity, with CDR3s being connected when pairwise similarity was above 0.82. TCRdb reanalyzed the raw reads on its own, using fastp at Q25 for trimming and MiXCR for clone calling, and kept in-frame beta chains. When rows share a CDR3 protein, they turn into one entry using the most common DNA and genes. The V and J calls and clone size are TCRdb's, not the authors'. Present in this sample are some 37,000 distinct CDR3 sequences, less than 8.5% of which were seen just once. In total, the top ten clones hold 25% to 30% of the sample.

What this sample's time point label stands for: sample taken at primary tumor resection. Donors were approximately 72 patients with early-stage, untreated non-small cell lung cancer from the lung TRACERx cohort. Whole RNA extracted from tumor and nontumor lung tissue, or from cryopreserved PBMC samples, was used for TCR sequencing without cell sorting. Patients were selected for TCR sequencing only if sufficient RNA was available from at least two tumor regions. The receptor chain draws on TRBV5-6 and TRBJ1-4; the D gene assignment is ambiguous. The source was PBMCs, collected at surgery. The TCR was taken from a female donor with early-stage non-small cell lung cancer. The nucleotide sequence reads as follows: TGTGCCAGCAGCTTGTGGCAGAATGAAAAACTGTTTTTT. This is translated as CASSLWQNEKLFF.